The T cell receptor beta chain under discussion was sequenced for a study of blood T cell repertoires in COVID-19. Study at large: Acute and convalescent COVID-19 specimens originated in the United States, Italy and Spain. From T cells, B-cell-depleted T cells, or PBMCs came the material, which was cDNA or gDNA.

Methods used by the authors: Estimated nucleated cell counts came from reference gene primer amplification. TCRdb's table, derived via immunoSEQ multiplex PCR, lists solely in-frame clones and lacks some. The V and J calls and the clone size are those of that table, but D and trimming were determined from the DNA. The table shows about 140,000 clones, with roughly 80% occurring only once. Germline assignment: CDR1 SGHKS and CDR2 YYEKEE (reference sequence). V lost 3 bases to trimming and J lost 8 bases; unmatched junction nucleotides: 7. CDR3 size: 15 residues. The chain carries TRBV5-5 and TRBJ2-1; 11 nucleotides line up with TRBD2. This clonotype was obtained from a woman aged 60 to 75 with acute or convalescent COVID-19. Sequenced material: peripheral blood. The CDR3 loop is CASSYTSGSVYEQFF. In DNA, the CDR3 is TGTGCCAGCAGCTACACTAGCGGGAGTGTATATGAGCAGTTCTTC.